Below are 3 T cell receptor beta chains sequenced from a single sample in a study of T-cell reconstitution after alpha-beta-depleted transplantation in children. For TCRbeta, the library was prepared with unique molecular identifiers. MiXCR, run by TCRdb on the PCR reads, gives a single entry per CDR3 protein. In the table there are 4,400 or so distinct CDR3 sequences, 12% of which are singletons. This specimen consisted of PBMCs, mostly from graft donor cells, obtained 60 days after TCRalphabeta/CD19-depleted stem cell transplant. Receptors originate from a male patient between 2 and 10 years old who had a stem cell transplant for acute lymphoblastic leukemia, so the T cells may come from the graft donor.

At least ten counts were recorded for this clonotype. The V gene is TRBV3-1, the J gene TRBJ2-5; D not certain. The CDR3 sequence is 17 residues long. Trimming cost V 4 bases and J 4 bases, with 22 bases left between them. CDR1 and CDR2 (germline): LGHDT, YNNKEL (reference sequence). The CDR3 region has the DNA TGTGCCAGCAGCCCAACGAGGACCTCCTTAGGGCCAGAGACCCAGTACTTC. This codes for CASSPTRTSLGPETQYF.

This clonotype has at least ten counts. This chain joins TRBV7-9 and TRBJ1-5; 9 bases match TRBD1. J lost 10 bases, V lost 0 bases, and 13 bases had no gene match. Per germline, CDR1 SEHNR and CDR2 FQNEAQ (reference sequence). The CDR3 spans 17 residues. The CDR3 nucleotides are TGTGCCAGCAGCTTAGCCCCTGACAGGGGGGGAATCAAACCCCAGCATTTT. It yields the protein CASSLAPDRGGIKPQHF. The variable domain in full, with the rest retrieved from reference TRBV7-9 and TRBJ1-5, is DTGVSQNPRHKITKRGQNVTFRCDPISEHNRLYWYRQTLGQGPEFLTYFQNEAQLEKSRLLSDRFSAERPKGSFSTLEIQRTEQGDSAMYLCASSLAPDRGGIKPQHFGDGTRLSIL.

This clonotype is medium-sized by share. The chain is built from TRBV7-6 and TRBJ1-1; D might be TRBD1 (5 bases). In germline, CDR1 is SGHVS, CDR2 FNYEAQ. V was cut by 5 bases and J by 0 bases, with 13 bases left in between. The CDR3 is made up of 15 amino acids. The CDR3 loop reads CASSLGTNLNTEAFF. The DNA for the CDR3 is TGTGCCAGCAGCCTAGGGACTAACTTGAACACTGAAGCTTTCTTT.